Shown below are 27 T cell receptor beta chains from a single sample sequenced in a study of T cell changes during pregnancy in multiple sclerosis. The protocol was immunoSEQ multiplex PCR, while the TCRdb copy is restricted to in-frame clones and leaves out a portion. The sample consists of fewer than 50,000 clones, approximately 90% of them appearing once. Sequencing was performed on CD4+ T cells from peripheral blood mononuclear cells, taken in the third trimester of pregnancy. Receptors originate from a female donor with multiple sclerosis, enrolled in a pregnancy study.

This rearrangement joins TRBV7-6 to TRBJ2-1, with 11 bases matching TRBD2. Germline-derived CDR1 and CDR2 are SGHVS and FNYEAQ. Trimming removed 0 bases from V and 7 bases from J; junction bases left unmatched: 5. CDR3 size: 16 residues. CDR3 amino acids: CASSLASLAGGNEQFF. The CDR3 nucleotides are TGTGCCAGCAGCTTAGCGTCGCTAGCGGGGGGAAATGAGCAGTTCTTC.

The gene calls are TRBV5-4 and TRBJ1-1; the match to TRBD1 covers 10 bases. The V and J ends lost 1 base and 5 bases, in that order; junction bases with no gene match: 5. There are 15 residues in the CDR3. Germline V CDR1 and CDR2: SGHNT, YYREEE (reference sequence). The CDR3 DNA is TGTGCCAGCAGCTTGATGACAGGGGGCGGAACTGAAGCTTTCTTT. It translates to CASSLMTGGGTEAFF.

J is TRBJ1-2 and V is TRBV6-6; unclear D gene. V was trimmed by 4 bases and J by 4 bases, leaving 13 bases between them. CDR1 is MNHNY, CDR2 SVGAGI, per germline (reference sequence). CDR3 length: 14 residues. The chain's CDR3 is CASSSRSGVYGYTF. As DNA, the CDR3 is TGTGCCAGCAGTTCTCGGTCCGGGGTCTATGGCTACACCTTC.

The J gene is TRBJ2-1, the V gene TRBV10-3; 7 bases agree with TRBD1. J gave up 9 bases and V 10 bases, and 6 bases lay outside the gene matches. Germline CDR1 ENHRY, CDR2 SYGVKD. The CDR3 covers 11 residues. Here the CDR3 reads CASRQGVEQFF. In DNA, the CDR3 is TGTGCCAGCCGTCAGGGGGTTGAGCAGTTCTTC.

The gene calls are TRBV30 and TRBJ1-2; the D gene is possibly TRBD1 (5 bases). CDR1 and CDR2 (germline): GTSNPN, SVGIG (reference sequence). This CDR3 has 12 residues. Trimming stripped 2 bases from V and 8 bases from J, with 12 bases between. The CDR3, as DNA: TGTGCCTGGAGTCGGAGGGGTGAGGGCTACACCTTC. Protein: CAWSRRGEGYTF. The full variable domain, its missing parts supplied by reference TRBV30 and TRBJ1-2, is SQTIHQWPATLVQPVGSPLSLECTVEGTSNPNLYWYRQAAGRGLQLLFYSVGIGQISSEVPQNLSASRPQDRQFILSSKKLLLSDSGFYLCAWSRRGEGYTFGSGTRLTVV.

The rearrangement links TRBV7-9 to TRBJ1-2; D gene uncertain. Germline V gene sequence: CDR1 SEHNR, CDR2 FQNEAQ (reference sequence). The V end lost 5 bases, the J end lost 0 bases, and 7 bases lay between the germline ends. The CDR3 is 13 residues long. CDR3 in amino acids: CASSPTTNYGYTF. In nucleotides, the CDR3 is TGTGCCAGCAGCCCGACAACTAACTATGGCTACACCTTC.

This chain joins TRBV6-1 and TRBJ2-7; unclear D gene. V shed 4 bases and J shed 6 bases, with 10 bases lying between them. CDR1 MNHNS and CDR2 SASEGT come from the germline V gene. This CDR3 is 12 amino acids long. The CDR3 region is CASSVPFREQYF. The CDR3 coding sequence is TGTGCCAGCAGTGTTCCCTTCCGCGAGCAGTACTTC.

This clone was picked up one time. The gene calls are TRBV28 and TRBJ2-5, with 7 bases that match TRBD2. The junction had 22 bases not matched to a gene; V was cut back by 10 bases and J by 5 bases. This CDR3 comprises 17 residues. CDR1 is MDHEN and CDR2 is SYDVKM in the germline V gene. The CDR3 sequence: CATQGTTVGGSMETQYF. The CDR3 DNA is TGTGCCACCCAGGGAACGACGGTGGGGGGGTCCATGGAGACCCAGTACTTC.

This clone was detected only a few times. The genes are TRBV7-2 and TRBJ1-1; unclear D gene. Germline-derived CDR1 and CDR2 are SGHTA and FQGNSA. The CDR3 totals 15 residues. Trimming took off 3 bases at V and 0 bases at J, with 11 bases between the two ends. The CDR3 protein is CASSFGPVMNTEAFF. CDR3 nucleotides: TGTGCCAGCAGCTTTGGGCCCGTAATGAACACTGAAGCTTTCTTT.

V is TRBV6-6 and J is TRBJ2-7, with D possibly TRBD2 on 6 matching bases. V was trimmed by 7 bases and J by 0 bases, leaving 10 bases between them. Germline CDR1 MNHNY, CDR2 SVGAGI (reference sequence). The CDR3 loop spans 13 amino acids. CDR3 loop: CASTWDFSYEQYF. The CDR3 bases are TGTGCCAGCACCTGGGACTTCTCCTACGAGCAGTACTTC.

As DNA, the CDR3 is TGTGCCAGCACCAAAGACAGTCACGAGCAGTACTTC. It codes for CASTKDSHEQYF. The chain recombines TRBV2 with TRBJ2-7, with D tentatively TRBD1 (5 bases). Trimming shortened V by 7 bases and J by 5 bases, and 12 bases separated the two germline ends. Germline V gene data show CDR1 as SNHLY and CDR2 as FYNNEI. The CDR3 covers 12 residues. Supplemented by reference TRBV2 and TRBJ2-7, the full variable domain reads EPEVTQTPSHQVTQMGQEVILRCVPISNHLYFYWYRQILGQKVEFLVSFYNNEISEKSEIFDDQFSVERPDGSNFTLKIRSTKLEDSAMYFCASTKDSHEQYFGPGTRLTVT.

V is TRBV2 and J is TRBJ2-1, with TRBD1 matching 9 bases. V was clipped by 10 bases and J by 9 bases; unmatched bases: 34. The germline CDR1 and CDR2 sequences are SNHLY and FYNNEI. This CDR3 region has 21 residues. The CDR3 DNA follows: TGTGCCACCCGAGGGTTAACAGGGGGCTCACCGGGGGGCTATTCGGCGGGTGAGCAGTTCTTC. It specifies CATRGLTGGSPGGYSAGEQFF.

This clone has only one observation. The CDR3 region has the DNA TGTGCCAGCGGAACGGGCTACGAGCAGTACTTC. Its translation is CASGTGYEQYF. The chain couples TRBV5-6 to TRBJ2-7, with no clear D. The V gene's germline CDR1 is SGHDT and CDR2 YYEEEE. The V end was cut by 7 bases, the J end by 3 bases, with 8 bases between. This CDR3 region has 11 residues.

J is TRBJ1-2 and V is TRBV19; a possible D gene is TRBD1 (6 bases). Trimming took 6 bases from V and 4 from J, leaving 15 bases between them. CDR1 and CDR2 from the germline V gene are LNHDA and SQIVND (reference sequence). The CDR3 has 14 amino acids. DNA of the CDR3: TGTGCCAGTAGGGAGACCGGGACAATCTATGGCTACACCTTC. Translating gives CASRETGTIYGYTF.

CDR3 loop: CASSIASGTDTQYF. In nucleotides, the CDR3 is TGTGCCAGTAGTATAGCGTCCGGCACAGATACGCAGTATTTT. The chain has TRBV19 and TRBJ2-3; D gene unclear. Germline V gives CDR1 LNHDA, CDR2 SQIVND (reference sequence). This CDR3 contains 14 residues. V shed 1 base and J shed 1 base, with 6 bases lying between them.

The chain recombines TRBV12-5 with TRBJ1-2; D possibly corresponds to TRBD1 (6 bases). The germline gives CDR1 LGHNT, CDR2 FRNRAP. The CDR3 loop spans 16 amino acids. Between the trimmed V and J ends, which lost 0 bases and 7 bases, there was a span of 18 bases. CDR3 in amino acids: CASGLVVGRGRFGYTF. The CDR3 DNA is TGTGCTAGTGGTTTGGTAGTGGGCAGGGGAAGATTTGGCTACACCTTC.

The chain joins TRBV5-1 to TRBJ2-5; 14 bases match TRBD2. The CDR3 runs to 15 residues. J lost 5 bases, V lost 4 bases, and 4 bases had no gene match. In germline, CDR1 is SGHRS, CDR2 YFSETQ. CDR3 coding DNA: TGCGCCAGCAGCGGCGGGACTAGCGGGAGCGAGACCCAGTACTTC. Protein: CASSGGTSGSETQYF.

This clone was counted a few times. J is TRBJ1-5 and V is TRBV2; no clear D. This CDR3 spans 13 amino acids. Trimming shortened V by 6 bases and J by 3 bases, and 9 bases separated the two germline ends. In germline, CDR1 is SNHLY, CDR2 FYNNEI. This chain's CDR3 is CASSLGLNQPQHF. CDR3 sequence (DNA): TGTGCCAGCAGCCTTGGACTCAATCAGCCCCAGCATTTT.

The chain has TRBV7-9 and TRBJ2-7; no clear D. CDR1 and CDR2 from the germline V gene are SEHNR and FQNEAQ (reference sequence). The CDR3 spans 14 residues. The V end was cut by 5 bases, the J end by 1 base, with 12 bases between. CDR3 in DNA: TGTGCCAGCAGCCCCAGGTTCTTATCCTACGAGCAGTACTTC. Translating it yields CASSPRFLSYEQYF.

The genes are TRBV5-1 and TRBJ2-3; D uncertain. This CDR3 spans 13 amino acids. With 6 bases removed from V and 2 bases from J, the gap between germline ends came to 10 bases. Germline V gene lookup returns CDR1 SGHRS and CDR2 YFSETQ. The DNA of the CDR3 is TGCGCCAGCACCGTAAGCTACACAGATACGCAGTATTTT. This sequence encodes CASTVSYTDTQYF.

CDR3 nucleotide sequence: TGTGCCAGTAGCGCCGGACAATTGGTTGAAGCTTTCTTT. Its protein is CASSAGQLVEAFF. This chain uses TRBV19 with TRBJ1-1; D may be TRBD1 (5 bases). Germline V gives CDR1 LNHDA, CDR2 SQIVND (reference sequence). The CDR3 sequence is 13 residues long. V gave up 6 bases and J gave up 7 bases, with 15 bases separating them.

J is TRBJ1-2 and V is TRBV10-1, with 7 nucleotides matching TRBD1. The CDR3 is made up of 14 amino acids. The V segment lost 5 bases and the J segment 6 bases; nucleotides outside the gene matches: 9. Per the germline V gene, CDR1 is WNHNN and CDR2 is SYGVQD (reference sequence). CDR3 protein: CASSRFDRENGYTF. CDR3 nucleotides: TGCGCCAGCAGTCGCTTCGACAGGGAAAATGGCTACACCTTC.

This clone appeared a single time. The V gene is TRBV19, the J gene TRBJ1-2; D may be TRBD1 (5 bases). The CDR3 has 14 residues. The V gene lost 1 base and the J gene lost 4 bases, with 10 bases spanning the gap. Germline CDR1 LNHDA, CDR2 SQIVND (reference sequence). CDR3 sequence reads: CASSIVAGTYGYTF. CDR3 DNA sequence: TGTGCCAGTAGTATAGTGGCGGGGACCTATGGCTACACCTTC.

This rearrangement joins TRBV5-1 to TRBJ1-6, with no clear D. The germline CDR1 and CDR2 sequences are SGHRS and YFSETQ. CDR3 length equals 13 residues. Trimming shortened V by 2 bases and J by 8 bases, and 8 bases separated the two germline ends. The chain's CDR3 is CASSLREDSPLHF. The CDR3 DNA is TGCGCCAGCAGCTTACGGGAGGATTCACCCCTCCACTTT.

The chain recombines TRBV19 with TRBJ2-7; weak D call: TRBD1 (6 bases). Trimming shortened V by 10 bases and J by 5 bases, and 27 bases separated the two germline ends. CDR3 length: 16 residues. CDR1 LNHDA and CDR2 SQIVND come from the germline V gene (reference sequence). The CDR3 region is CATRERGGARTHEQYF. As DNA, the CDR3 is TGTGCCACTCGAGAGAGAGGGGGAGCGAGGACCCACGAGCAGTACTTC.

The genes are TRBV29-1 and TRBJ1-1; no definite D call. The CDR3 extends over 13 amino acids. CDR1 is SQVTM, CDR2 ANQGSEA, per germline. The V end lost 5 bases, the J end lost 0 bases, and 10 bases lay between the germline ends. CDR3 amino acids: CSVHGRLNTEAFF. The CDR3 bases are TGCAGCGTTCATGGGAGGTTGAACACTGAAGCTTTCTTT.

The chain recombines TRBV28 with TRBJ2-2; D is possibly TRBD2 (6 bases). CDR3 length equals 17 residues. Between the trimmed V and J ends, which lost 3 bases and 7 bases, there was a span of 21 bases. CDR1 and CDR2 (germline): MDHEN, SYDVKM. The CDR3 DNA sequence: TGTGCCAGCAGTTTCCGACTAGACTCAATAGTTCACGGGGAGCTGTTTTTT. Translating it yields CASSFRLDSIVHGELFF.